A single sample is the source of the 2 T cell receptor beta chains below, sequenced in a study of regulatory T cells in long-lasting Graves disease. CDR3 regions were amplified by Arm-PCR using iRepertoire HTBI primers to build TCR beta libraries. TCRdb re-derived calls from the multiplex PCR reads in MiXCR, one entry per CDR3 protein. The repertoire holds more than 450,000 distinct CDR3 sequences, approximately 12% seen once, with almost 9% in the top ten. Time point indicated: newly diagnosed GD, antithyroid drugs for less than 3 months. From PBMCs, RNA was extracted and then used to make the TCR library. This sample was also put to use in a study of T cells in Graves' hyperthyroidism and ophthalmopathy.

Source: peripheral blood mononuclear cells (PBMCs), taken at new diagnosis, from a patient treated with antithyroid drugs. The origin of the receptors is a woman in her twenties or thirties with Graves disease.

This clonotype was seen a handful of times. CDR3 nucleotides: TGCAGTGCTAGAGATTGGGGACTAGCGGGAGGGTCGAGCTCCTACAATGAGCAGTTCTTC. This gives the protein CSARDWGLAGGSSSYNEQFF. This chain links TRBV20-1 with TRBJ2-1; 16 bases map to TRBD2. Germline assignment: CDR1 DFQATT and CDR2 SNEGSKA (reference sequence). The V segment lost 0 bases and the J segment 0 bases; nucleotides outside the gene matches: 8. The CDR3 has 20 amino acids.

The gene calls are TRBV20-1 and TRBJ2-7; TRBD1 agrees at 8 bases. The germline gives CDR1 DFQATT, CDR2 SNEGSKA (reference sequence). Trimming took 4 bases from V and 7 from J; bases not matched to a gene: 12. The CDR3 covers 14 residues. The CDR3 protein is CSATSGTGLREQYF. CDR3 coding DNA: TGCAGTGCTACCTCCGGGACAGGCCTACGGGAGCAGTACTTC.